The source of this TCR beta chain is a study of cytotoxic CD8 clonotypes in ibrutinib-treated CLL. Study at large: Mean yields were 255,043 productive templates and some 90,000 productive rearrangements per sample.

The table lists this clone with a count of one. Deep sequencing aimed at 1 in 200,000 to 1 in 1 million T cells' resolution. The protocol was immunoSEQ multiplex PCR, while the TCRdb copy is restricted to in-frame clones and leaves out a portion. Of approximately 350,000 clones listed, about 61% were seen once; the top ten hold about 6.7%. This sequence originates from a human donor with chronic lymphocytic leukemia. The sample in question was PBMCs, obtained after 36 months of ibrutinib treatment.

CDR3 sequence reads: CASSLIGPEYGYTF. DNA for the CDR3: TGTGCCAGCAGCCTAATTGGACCGGAATATGGCTACACCTTC. The chain employs TRBV9 and TRBJ1-2; D is ambiguous. The CDR3 extends over 14 amino acids. Trimming cost V 4 bases and J 5 bases, with 15 bases left between them. Germline CDR1 is SGDLS and CDR2 is YYNGEE.